This TCR beta chain was recorded in a study of beta chain features in type 1 diabetes. Study-level results: The study found moderately but significantly shorter TCRB CDR3s in all four CD4+ subsets of Type 1 diabetes patients.

Note on this clone: Its matching antigen is unknown.

Isolated RNA was reverse transcribed in full, so expressed TCRB transcripts were sequenced. Sequenced by immunoSEQ multiplex PCR; TCRdb stores in-frame clones only, minus some. The sample carries around 44,000 clones, approximately 53% recorded once. V trimming: 1 base; J trimming: 7 bases; junction bases outside the gene matches: 3. The V gene's germline CDR1 is SGHVS and CDR2 FNYEAQ. This CDR3 comprises 14 residues. This chain links TRBV7-6 with TRBJ2-2, with 7 nucleotides matching TRBD1. This sequence originates from a woman aged 25 to 39 in good health. Input material: stem cell memory CD4+ T cells from blood. CDR3: CASSLGTGDGELFF. As DNA, the CDR3 is TGTGCCAGCAGCTTAGGGACAGGAGACGGGGAGCTGTTTTTT.